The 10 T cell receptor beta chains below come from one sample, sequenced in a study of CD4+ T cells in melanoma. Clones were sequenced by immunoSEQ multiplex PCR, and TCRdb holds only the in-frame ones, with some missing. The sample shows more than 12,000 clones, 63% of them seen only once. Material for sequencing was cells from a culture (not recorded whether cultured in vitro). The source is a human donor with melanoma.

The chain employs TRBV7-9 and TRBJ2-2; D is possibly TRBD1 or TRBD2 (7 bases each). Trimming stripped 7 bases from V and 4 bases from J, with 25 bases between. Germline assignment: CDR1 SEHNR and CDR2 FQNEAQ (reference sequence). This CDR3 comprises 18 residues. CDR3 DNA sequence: TGTGCCAGCATCAAGTCTTCTGGGAGGGGGCGCGTCACCGGGGAGCTGTTTTTT. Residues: CASIKSSGRGRVTGELFF.

The CDR3 sequence: CASSAGADTQYF. DNA for the CDR3: TGTGCCAGCAGTGCAGGGGCAGATACGCAGTATTTT. This rearrangement joins TRBV2 to TRBJ2-3, with a tentative D call TRBD1 (6 bases). Between the trimmed V and J ends, which lost 4 bases and 4 bases, there was a span of 6 bases. The germline V gene encodes CDR1 SNHLY and CDR2 FYNNEI. The CDR3 sequence is 12 residues long.

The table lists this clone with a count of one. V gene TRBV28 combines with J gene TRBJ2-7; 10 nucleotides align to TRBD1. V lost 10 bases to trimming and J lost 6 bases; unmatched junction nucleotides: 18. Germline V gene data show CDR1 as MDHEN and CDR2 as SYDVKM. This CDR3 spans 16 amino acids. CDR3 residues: CATTGPGTGAEGEQYF. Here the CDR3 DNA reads TGTGCCACCACGGGTCCCGGGACAGGGGCAGAGGGCGAGCAGTACTTC.

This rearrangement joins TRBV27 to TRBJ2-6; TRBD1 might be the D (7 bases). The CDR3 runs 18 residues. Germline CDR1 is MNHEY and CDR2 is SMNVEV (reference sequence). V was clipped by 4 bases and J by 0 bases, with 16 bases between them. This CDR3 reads CASSSRGVLPSGANVLTF. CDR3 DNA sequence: TGTGCCAGCAGTTCCAGGGGGGTGCTCCCCTCTGGGGCCAACGTCCTGACTTTC.

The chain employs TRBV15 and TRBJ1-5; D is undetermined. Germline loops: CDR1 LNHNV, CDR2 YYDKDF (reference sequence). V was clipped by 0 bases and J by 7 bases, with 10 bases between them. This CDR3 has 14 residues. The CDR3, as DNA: TGTGCCACCAGCAGAGAGGCGGTGCGCCAGCCCCAGCATTTT. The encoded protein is CATSREAVRQPQHF. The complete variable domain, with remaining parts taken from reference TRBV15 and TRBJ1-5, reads DAMVIQNPRYQVTQFGKPVTLSCSQTLNHNVMYWYQQKSSQAPKLLFHYYDKDFNNEADTPDNFQSRRPNTSFCFLDIRSPGLGDTAMYLCATSREAVRQPQHFGDGTRLSIL.

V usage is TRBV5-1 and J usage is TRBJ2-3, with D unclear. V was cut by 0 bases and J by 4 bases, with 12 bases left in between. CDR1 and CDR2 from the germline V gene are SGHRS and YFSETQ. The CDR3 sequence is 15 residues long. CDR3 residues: CASSLVLGRPDTQYF. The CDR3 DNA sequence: TGCGCCAGCAGCTTGGTTTTAGGACGACCAGATACGCAGTATTTT.

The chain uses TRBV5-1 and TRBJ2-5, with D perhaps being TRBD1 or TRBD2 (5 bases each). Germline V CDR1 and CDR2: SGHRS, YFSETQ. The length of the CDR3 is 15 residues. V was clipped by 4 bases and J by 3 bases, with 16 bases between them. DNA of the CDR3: TGCGCCAGCAGCAGAACCGGGACCCCGGAAGAGACCCAGTACTTC. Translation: CASSRTGTPEETQYF.

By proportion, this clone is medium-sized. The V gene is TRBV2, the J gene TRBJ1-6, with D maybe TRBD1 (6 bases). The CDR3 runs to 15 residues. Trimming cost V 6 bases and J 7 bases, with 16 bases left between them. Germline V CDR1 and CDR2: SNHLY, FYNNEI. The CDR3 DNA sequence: TGTGCCAGCAGCCCCCCGGGACACCCGAATTCACCCCTCCACTTT. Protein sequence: CASSPPGHPNSPLHF. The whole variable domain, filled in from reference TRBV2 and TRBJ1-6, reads EPEVTQTPSHQVTQMGQEVILRCVPISNHLYFYWYRQILGQKVEFLVSFYNNEISEKSEIFDDQFSVERPDGSNFTLKIRSTKLEDSAMYFCASSPPGHPNSPLHFGNGTRLTVT.

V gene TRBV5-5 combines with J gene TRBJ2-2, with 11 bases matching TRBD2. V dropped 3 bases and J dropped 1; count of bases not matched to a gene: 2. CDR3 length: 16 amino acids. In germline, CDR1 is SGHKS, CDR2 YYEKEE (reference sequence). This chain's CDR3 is CASSSGLAGNTGELFF. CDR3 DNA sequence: TGTGCCAGCAGCTCCGGACTAGCGGGGAACACCGGGGAGCTGTTTTTT.

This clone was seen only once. CDR3 region: CASIEAWPPTAFF. In DNA form, the CDR3 reads TGTGCCAGCATCGAAGCTTGGCCGCCGACGGCTTTCTTT. The chain links TRBV6-5 to TRBJ1-1; unclear D gene. Germline CDR1 and CDR2: MNHEY and SVGAGI. Trimming left V 7 bases short and J 11 bases short, with 20 bases between. This CDR3 has 13 amino acids.